These 27 T cell receptor beta chains were all obtained from the same sample, sequenced in a study of cytomegalovirus exposure and HLA in healthy donors. Assay used: immunoSEQ multiplex PCR; TCRdb lists only in-frame clones, some missing. The sample has fewer than 200,000 clones, roughly 85% seen once. Material for sequencing was PBMCs. These receptors originate from a man between 18 and 35 years old in good health and CMV-seropositive.

This chain joins TRBV4-1 and TRBJ2-7; 9 nucleotides line up with TRBD1. V dropped 4 bases and J dropped 2; count of bases not matched to a gene: 6. CDR3 length: 15 amino acids. Germline lookup yields CDR1 MGHRA and CDR2 YSYEKL. CDR3 sequence: CASSRGDRVTYEQYF. CDR3 coding DNA: TGCGCCAGCAGCCGTGGGGACAGGGTAACCTACGAGCAGTACTTC.

The chain couples TRBV28 to TRBJ1-5, with D maybe TRBD1 (5 bases). The CDR3 has 15 amino acids. The germline V and J ends were trimmed by 5 bases and 2 bases, with 13 bases remaining between them. CDR1 MDHEN and CDR2 SYDVKM come from the germline V gene. In DNA, the CDR3 is TGTGCCAGCAGTCGGGCGACAGTCGGCAATCAGCCCCAGCATTTT. Translated, it gives CASSRATVGNQPQHF.

V usage is TRBV27 and J usage is TRBJ2-1; 12 nucleotides agree with TRBD2. The CDR3 is 17 amino acids. The V gene end was trimmed by 5 bases and the J gene end by 5 bases; junction bases not matched to a gene: 10. CDR1 MNHEY and CDR2 SMNVEV come from the germline V gene (reference sequence). CDR3: CASSVLLLAGGHNEQFF. The CDR3, as DNA: TGTGCCAGCAGTGTCCTCCTTCTAGCGGGAGGGCACAATGAGCAGTTCTTC.

This sequence joins TRBV28 and TRBJ2-7; possibly TRBD2 for D (6 bases). In germline, CDR1 is MDHEN, CDR2 SYDVKM. V was clipped by 6 bases and J by 6 bases, with 15 bases between them. The CDR3 has 13 residues. This CDR3 reads CASRGGEGTEQYF. CDR3 nucleotide sequence: TGTGCCAGCAGGGGGGGTGAGGGAACCGAGCAGTACTTC.

This clone has a handful of counts. The rearrangement joins TRBV6-1 to TRBJ2-1, with 8 bases that match TRBD2. The CDR3 is made up of 16 amino acids. V lost 4 bases and J lost 4; bases outside the gene matches: 9. Germline CDR1 MNHNS, CDR2 SASEGT. CDR3 residues: CASSVSEAGAYNEQFF. CDR3 sequence (DNA): TGTGCCAGCAGTGTATCCGAAGCGGGGGCGTACAATGAGCAGTTCTTC.

This clone came up a few times. The rearrangement joins TRBV2 to TRBJ2-2; D not certain. The CDR3 loop spans 15 amino acids. Trimming took 4 bases from V and 0 from J, leaving 9 bases between them. In germline, CDR1 is SNHLY, CDR2 FYNNEI. The CDR3: CASSAFLPNTGELFF. CDR3 coding DNA: TGTGCCAGCAGTGCCTTCCTACCGAACACCGGGGAGCTGTTTTTT.

The rearrangement joins TRBV19 to TRBJ2-7, with D unclear. From germline, CDR1 is LNHDA and CDR2 SQIVND (reference sequence). The CDR3 contains 13 residues. The V end lost 7 bases, the J end lost 2 bases, and 12 bases lay between the germline ends. The CDR3 nucleotides are TGTGCCAGTAATAACGGCGGCCCCTACGAGCAGTACTTC. Translating gives CASNNGGPYEQYF.

DNA of the CDR3: TGTGCCAGCAATATACCCAGGGCAGGCACTTATGGCTACACCTTC. Translation: CASNIPRAGTYGYTF. The chain couples TRBV6-1 to TRBJ1-2; D is possibly TRBD1 (5 bases). The CDR3 has 15 residues. Trimming removed 7 bases from V and 5 bases from J, with 20 bases in between. Germline lookup yields CDR1 MNHNS and CDR2 SASEGT.

The chain recombines TRBV2 with TRBJ2-1; 12 bases fit TRBD2. J lost 7 bases, V lost 3 bases, and 7 bases had no gene match. CDR1 and CDR2 (germline): SNHLY, FYNNEI. The CDR3 consists of 16 residues. The CDR3 DNA follows: TGTGCCAGCAGTGAGAGGGCTAGCGGGAGGGTTAATGAGCAGTTCTTC. This translates into CASSERASGRVNEQFF.

V is TRBV6-6 and J is TRBJ1-5; D is unclear. V was cut by 7 bases and J by 4 bases, with 17 bases left in between. Germline V gene data show CDR1 as MNHNY and CDR2 as SVGAGI (reference sequence). The CDR3 is 15 residues long. CDR3 sequence reads: CASTLLATNNQPQHF. The DNA for the CDR3 is TGTGCCAGCACCTTACTGGCGACAAATAATCAGCCCCAGCATTTT.

The rearrangement links TRBV5-8 to TRBJ2-1; D gene unclear. Trimming left V 1 base short and J 5 bases short, with 7 bases between. The CDR3 runs 13 residues. The germline V gene encodes CDR1 SGHTS and CDR2 YDEGEE. CDR3 in DNA: TGTGCCAGCAGCTTGCGAACACACAATGAGCAGTTCTTC. Translated: CASSLRTHNEQFF.

V is TRBV28 and J is TRBJ2-1, with 11 bases matching TRBD2. The CDR3 is 15 residues long. V gave up 4 bases and J gave up 7 bases; unmatched junction bases: 6. Germline-derived CDR1 and CDR2 are MDHEN and SYDVKM. The CDR3 sequence is CASSSWGLAVNEQFF. The CDR3 DNA reads as TGTGCCAGCAGTTCCTGGGGACTAGCGGTTAATGAGCAGTTCTTC. Combining the CDR3 with reference TRBV28 and TRBJ2-1 gives the whole variable domain DVKVTQSSRYLVKRTGEKVFLECVQDMDHENMFWYRQDPGLGLRLIYFSYDVKMKEKGDIPEGYSVSREKKERFSLILESASTNQTSMYLCASSSWGLAVNEQFFGPGTRLTVL.

The chain recombines TRBV4-1 with TRBJ1-1; 11 bases are a match to TRBD1. The CDR3 length is 15 residues. Germline assignment: CDR1 MGHRA and CDR2 YSYEKL. V was clipped by 3 bases and J by 0 bases; unmatched bases: 0. The CDR3, as DNA: TGCGCCAGCAGCCAGGACAGGGGGCTGAACACTGAAGCTTTCTTT. Residues: CASSQDRGLNTEAFF.

This rearrangement joins TRBV29-1 to TRBJ2-3, with TRBD2 matching 9 bases. CDR3 length: 19 amino acids. Looked up from germline, CDR1 is SQVTM and CDR2 is ANQGSEA. CDR3 nucleotides: TGCAGTGCAGGCGAGGGGGCGGGAGGGCGAACCGGTCCCACAGATACGCAGTATTTT. Translation: CSAGEGAGGRTGPTDTQYF.

V is TRBV30 and J is TRBJ1-5, with D hard to call. Germline loops: CDR1 GTSNPN, CDR2 SVGIG (reference sequence). V was trimmed by 2 bases and J by 6 bases, leaving 11 bases between them. The CDR3 length is 13 residues. The CDR3 DNA reads as TGTGCCTGGAGTCACGGGGTAGGTCAGCCCCAGCATTTT. It translates to CAWSHGVGQPQHF.

The chain carries TRBV29-1 and TRBJ1-1; D unresolved. The CDR3 has 13 residues. Trimming removed 2 bases from V and 3 bases from J, with 10 bases in between. Germline values: CDR1 SQVTM, CDR2 ANQGSEA. In nucleotides, the CDR3 is TGCAGCGTTGAACGACAAGTGGACACTGAAGCTTTCTTT. Translating gives CSVERQVDTEAFF.

As concerns this clone: Distinct nucleotide sequences in the sample also encode this CDR3. This sequence joins TRBV5-1 and TRBJ1-5; 9 positions match TRBD1. Per the germline V gene, CDR1 is SGHRS and CDR2 is YFSETQ. With 0 bases clipped from V and 5 bases from J, the junction kept 0 bases outside the gene matches. The length of the CDR3 is 14 residues. The CDR3, as DNA: TGCGCCAGCAGCTTGGGACAGGGGGATCAGCCCCAGCATTTT. Translation: CASSLGQGDQPQHF.

The V and J genes are TRBV2 and TRBJ2-3, with a weak D call TRBD2 (5 bases). Trimming pared 7 bases from V and 4 bases from J, leaving 15 bases between. Germline V CDR1 and CDR2: SNHLY, FYNNEI. The CDR3 is 14 amino acids. This chain's CDR3 is CASKPGISPDTQYF. The CDR3 coding sequence is TGTGCCAGCAAACCGGGAATCAGTCCAGATACGCAGTATTTT.

The chain is built from TRBV7-7 and TRBJ2-3; 8 bases match TRBD2. J lost 2 bases, V lost 1 base, and 2 bases had no gene match. The CDR3 covers 15 residues. Germline CDR1 reads SSHAT; CDR2 reads FNYEAQ (reference sequence). CDR3 sequence: CASSLGTSLTDTQYF. The CDR3 DNA reads as TGTGCCAGCAGCTTAGGGACTAGCCTCACAGATACGCAGTATTTT.

The chain carries TRBV19 and TRBJ2-7; 9 nucleotides match TRBD1. The CDR3 sequence is 13 residues long. V lost 6 bases to trimming and J lost 6 bases; unmatched junction nucleotides: 6. Germline V gives CDR1 LNHDA, CDR2 SQIVND (reference sequence). The CDR3: CASRDRGTGEQYF. The CDR3 DNA sequence: TGTGCCAGTAGGGACAGGGGAACGGGCGAGCAGTACTTC.

The chain employs TRBV28 and TRBJ1-2; D is unclear. The germline V gene has CDR1 MDHEN and CDR2 SYDVKM. V lost 6 bases to trimming and J lost 3 bases, with 11 bases between them. This CDR3 region has 13 residues. CDR3 nucleotide sequence: TGTGCCAGCAGGTTCGGGGTATACTATGGCTACACCTTC. Encoded protein: CASRFGVYYGYTF.

The genes are TRBV28 and TRBJ2-1, with TRBD1 matching 7 bases. V trimming: 5 bases; J trimming: 3 bases; junction bases outside the gene matches: 13. The CDR3 is 17 amino acids. Germline V gives CDR1 MDHEN, CDR2 SYDVKM. CDR3 DNA sequence: TGTGCCAGCAGTCTCCGACAGGGCCGGGACCTCTACAATGAGCAGTTCTTC. Its translation is CASSLRQGRDLYNEQFF.

The chain uses TRBV27 and TRBJ2-1, with 9 bases that match TRBD2. V lost 4 bases, J lost 1 base, and 14 bases stayed unmatched. This CDR3 spans 19 amino acids. Germline V gene lookup returns CDR1 MNHEY and CDR2 SMNVEV (reference sequence). CDR3 in amino acids: CASSSGEREALWSYNEQFF. The CDR3, as DNA: TGTGCCAGCAGTTCGGGGGAGCGGGAGGCGCTTTGGTCCTACAATGAGCAGTTCTTC.

J is TRBJ2-1 and V is TRBV2; 10 nucleotides align to TRBD2. J gave up 7 bases and V 6 bases, and 6 bases lay outside the gene matches. Germline V gene sequence: CDR1 SNHLY, CDR2 FYNNEI. This CDR3 contains 14 residues. CDR3 region: CASSTSGVVNEQFF. The CDR3 DNA follows: TGTGCCAGCAGCACTAGCGGGGTGGTTAATGAGCAGTTCTTC. Together with reference TRBV2 and TRBJ2-1, the CDR3 gives the full variable domain: EPEVTQTPSHQVTQMGQEVILRCVPISNHLYFYWYRQILGQKVEFLVSFYNNEISEKSEIFDDQFSVERPDGSNFTLKIRSTKLEDSAMYFCASSTSGVVNEQFFGPGTRLTVL.

This chain uses TRBV7-3 with TRBJ2-5, with TRBD2 as a possible D gene (6 bases). Per the germline V gene, CDR1 is SGHTA and CDR2 is FQGTGA. The ends were cut back, 1 base at V and 5 bases at J, with 14 bases in the middle. There are 15 residues in the CDR3. CDR3 amino acids: CASSLSPLAGETQYF. As DNA, the CDR3 is TGTGCCAGCAGCTTAAGTCCACTAGCCGGGGAGACCCAGTACTTC.

The V and J genes are TRBV7-2 and TRBJ2-3, with D tentatively TRBD2 (6 bases). Trimming cost V 1 base and J 6 bases, with 17 bases left between them. Germline V lookup: CDR1 SGHTA, CDR2 FQGNSA. The CDR3 has 16 amino acids. The CDR3 DNA follows: TGTGCCAGCAGCTTAGACAGCCGGGGACTGCGGGATACGCAGTATTTT. This encodes CASSLDSRGLRDTQYF.

This rearrangement joins TRBV7-2 to TRBJ2-3, with 9 bases that match TRBD2. The CDR3 runs 16 residues. Trimming removed 2 bases from V and 0 bases from J; junction bases left unmatched: 3. Germline V lookup: CDR1 SGHTA, CDR2 FQGNSA. The chain's CDR3 is CASSLSSGGSTDTQYF. The CDR3 DNA reads TGTGCCAGCAGCTTATCCAGCGGGGGGAGCACAGATACGCAGTATTTT.